This T cell receptor (beta chain) was found in a study of T cell responses to AZD1222 COVID-19 vaccine. With respect to this clone: Its cognate antigen is unknown.

The length of the CDR3 is 14 residues. V shed 2 bases and J 6 bases; nucleotides not matched to a gene: 7. Germline loops: CDR1 SGHVS, CDR2 FNYEAQ. The method was immunoSEQ multiplex PCR; TCRdb's version includes in-frame clones alone and lacks a portion of them. The sample yields approximately 130,000 clones, 88% seen once. Broader study findings: None of the repertoires were sampled until the peak T cell response had passed.

This chain links TRBV7-6 with TRBJ2-7; 7 bases are shared with TRBD1. Material: peripheral blood, obtained 28 days after the second AZD1222 dose. The clonotype was recovered from an adult who received the AZD1222 COVID-19 vaccine. The CDR3 is CASSLTGAPGEQYF. The CDR3, as DNA: TGTGCCAGCAGCTTAACAGGGGCTCCGGGCGAGCAGTACTTC.